Each of the 30 T cell receptor beta chains below was sequenced from the same sample in a study of OX40 agonist ivuxolimab in advanced cancers. The protocol was immunoSEQ multiplex PCR, while the TCRdb copy is restricted to in-frame clones and leaves out a portion. The table has approximately 47,000 clones, nearly 95% seen once; the top ten hold 6% to 8%. Sequences were derived from CD4+ or CD8+ T cells sorted from blood, sampled in a trial of the OX40 agonist ivuxolimab. These receptors came from an adult with an advanced solid tumor such as melanoma, head and neck, liver or kidney cancer.

The chain couples TRBV27 to TRBJ2-5, with 10 bases matching TRBD2. This CDR3 has 17 amino acids. From germline, CDR1 is MNHEY and CDR2 SMNVEV (reference sequence). Losses at the gene ends were 7 bases for V and 4 bases for J; bases not matched to a gene: 15. CDR3: CASTTLASGGFRETQYF. In DNA form, the CDR3 reads TGTGCCAGCACCACCCTGGCTAGCGGGGGATTCCGAGAGACCCAGTACTTC.

The chain employs TRBV7-3 and TRBJ2-4, with TRBD1 matching over 9 bases. V gave up 3 bases and J gave up 6 bases; unmatched junction bases: 6. The germline V gene has CDR1 SGHTA and CDR2 FQGTGA. The CDR3 is 15 residues long. CDR3 region: CASSFSTGGGNIQYF. In nucleotides, the CDR3 is TGTGCCAGCAGCTTCTCAACAGGGGGCGGAAACATTCAGTACTTC.

The V and J genes are TRBV7-8 and TRBJ2-2; TRBD1 agrees at 11 bases. Germline V gives CDR1 SGHVS, CDR2 FQNEAQ. J gave up 4 bases and V 6 bases, and 7 bases lay outside the gene matches. The CDR3 is 16 residues long. CDR3 nucleotides: TGTGCCAGCAGGTCCCCGGGACAGGGGGGCACCGGGGAGCTGTTTTTT. Its translation: CASRSPGQGGTGELFF.

This clone was detected only once. V and J are TRBV19 and TRBJ1-1; TRBD1 matches at 8 bases. Germline values: CDR1 LNHDA, CDR2 SQIVND (reference sequence). This CDR3 contains 15 residues. The J segment lost 1 base and the V segment lost 6 bases, leaving 7 bases of the junction unmatched. The CDR3, as DNA: TGTGCCAGTAGCGACAGAGGACAGGGGAACACTGAAGCTTTCTTT. Its translation is CASSDRGQGNTEAFF.

This chain connects TRBV11-2 to TRBJ2-1; the D is unclear. CDR1 and CDR2 from the germline V gene are SGHAT and FQNNGV. CDR3 length: 13 amino acids. Trimming left V 3 bases short and J 5 bases short, with 8 bases between. DNA of the CDR3: TGTGCCAGCAGCTTGTCCCGGAACAATGAGCAGTTCTTC. This gives the protein CASSLSRNNEQFF.

V is TRBV27 and J is TRBJ2-1; D might be TRBD2 (6 bases). The germline V gene encodes CDR1 MNHEY and CDR2 SMNVEV (reference sequence). The CDR3 loop spans 14 amino acids. Trimming cost V 6 bases and J 5 bases, with 14 bases left between them. CDR3 region: CASSSFGSNNEQFF. For the CDR3, the DNA is TGTGCCAGCAGCTCCTTCGGGAGCAACAATGAGCAGTTCTTC.

The chain has TRBV6-6 and TRBJ2-3, with TRBD2 matching 8 bases. The CDR3 has 16 amino acids. Germline assignment: CDR1 MNHNY and CDR2 SVGAGI (reference sequence). J was trimmed by 1 base and V by 4 bases; bases with no gene match: 7. The CDR3 spells CASSSERGWGTDTQYF. The CDR3 DNA is TGTGCCAGCAGTTCGGAGCGGGGGTGGGGCACAGATACGCAGTATTTT.

The rearrangement joins TRBV28 to TRBJ2-3; TRBD2 aligns across 13 bases. J lost 6 bases, V lost 5 bases, and 11 bases had no gene match. Germline V gene lookup returns CDR1 MDHEN and CDR2 SYDVKM. The CDR3 totals 17 residues. CDR3 loop: CASSPFKLAGGPDTQYF. DNA for the CDR3: TGTGCCAGCAGTCCTTTTAAACTAGCGGGGGGGCCTGATACGCAGTATTTT.

The chain couples TRBV19 to TRBJ1-5; tentative D call: TRBD1 (5 bases). The V gene lost 0 bases and the J gene lost 1 base, with 7 bases spanning the gap. Germline V gene sequence: CDR1 LNHDA, CDR2 SQIVND (reference sequence). The CDR3 runs 15 residues. CDR3 in DNA: TGTGCCAGTAGTATAGATGCAGGGAGCAATCAGCCCCAGCATTTT. Encoded protein: CASSIDAGSNQPQHF.

V gene TRBV7-8 combines with J gene TRBJ2-3; a possible D gene is TRBD2 (5 bases). CDR3 length: 15 residues. From germline, CDR1 is SGHVS and CDR2 FQNEAQ. Trimming pared 2 bases from V and 5 bases from J, leaving 14 bases between. The CDR3 nucleotides read TGTGCCAGCAGCTTAAAGCTAGTCAGCGGAGATACGCAGTATTTT. Residues: CASSLKLVSGDTQYF.

V usage is TRBV28 and J usage is TRBJ1-6; no definite D call. Germline V gene sequence: CDR1 MDHEN, CDR2 SYDVKM. V lost 3 bases and J lost 5, with 8 bases in between. The CDR3 totals 14 residues. In DNA, the CDR3 is TGTGCCAGCAGTTTCCCCCAGAATAATTCACCCCTCCACTTT. Protein product: CASSFPQNNSPLHF. Looking up the rest from reference TRBV28 and TRBJ1-6 gives the full variable domain: DVKVTQSSRYLVKRTGEKVFLECVQDMDHENMFWYRQDPGLGLRLIYFSYDVKMKEKGDIPEGYSVSREKKERFSLILESASTNQTSMYLCASSFPQNNSPLHFGNGTRLTVT.

The chain uses TRBV27 and TRBJ2-3, with D possibly TRBD1 on 6 matching bases. Germline loops: CDR1 MNHEY, CDR2 SMNVEV (reference sequence). The CDR3 loop spans 15 amino acids. The germline V and J ends were trimmed by 5 bases and 6 bases, with 18 bases remaining between them. This chain's CDR3 is CASSEGHSDWDTQYF. CDR3 bases: TGTGCCAGCAGTGAGGGACACTCCGACTGGGATACGCAGTATTTT.

J is TRBJ2-5 and V is TRBV6-5; weak D call: TRBD2 (6 bases). Trimming removed 5 bases from V and 3 bases from J, with 16 bases in between. Germline CDR1 reads MNHEY; CDR2 reads SVGAGI. This CDR3 is built from 15 residues. The CDR3 sequence: CASSRSGGTEETQYF. The DNA of the CDR3 is TGTGCCAGCAGTCGAAGCGGCGGGACGGAAGAGACCCAGTACTTC.

V is TRBV5-4 and J is TRBJ1-2; no clear D gene. CDR1 SGHNT and CDR2 YYREEE come from the germline V gene (reference sequence). This CDR3 contains 13 residues. V lost 2 bases to trimming and J lost 6 bases, with 11 bases between them. This CDR3 is CASSFKGGNGYTF. The CDR3 DNA reads TGTGCCAGCAGCTTCAAGGGAGGGAATGGCTACACCTTC.

The rearrangement links TRBV28 to TRBJ1-5; no clear D gene. The V end was cut by 1 base, the J end by 6 bases, with 13 bases between. The CDR3 consists of 15 residues. Germline CDR1 MDHEN, CDR2 SYDVKM. CDR3 sequence reads: CASSLFRGVSQPQHF. The CDR3 DNA reads as TGTGCCAGCAGTTTATTTCGGGGAGTAAGTCAGCCCCAGCATTTT.

The V and J genes are TRBV9 and TRBJ1-3; 7 positions agree with TRBD1. Germline loops: CDR1 SGDLS, CDR2 YYNGEE. This CDR3 has 14 residues. J lost 7 bases, V lost 3 bases, and 7 bases had no gene match. The CDR3 DNA reads as TGTGCCAGCAGCGGAGGGGGCGAGGCCAACACCATATATTTT. It translates to CASSGGGEANTIYF. Based on the CDR3 plus reference TRBV9 and TRBJ1-3, the full variable domain is DSGVTQTPKHLITATGQRVTLRCSPRSGDLSVYWYQQSLDQGLQFLIQYYNGEERAKGNILERFSAQQFPDLHSELNLSSLELGDSALYFCASSGGGEANTIYFGEGSWLTVV.

The chain has TRBV4-1 and TRBJ2-5, with TRBD2 matching over 8 bases. Per germline, CDR1 MGHRA and CDR2 YSYEKL. CDR3 length: 16 amino acids. V shed 3 bases and J 1 base; nucleotides not matched to a gene: 7. The CDR3 nucleotides are TGCGCCAGCAGCCAGGACTACGCGGGGGGCCAAGAGACCCAGTACTTC. Translation: CASSQDYAGGQETQYF.

DNA for the CDR3: TGTGCCAGCAGCCAAGCTTTTTCGGGACTCAATGAGCAGTTCTTC. Amino acids: CASSQAFSGLNEQFF. This rearrangement joins TRBV14 to TRBJ2-1; tentatively, D is TRBD2 (6 bases). In germline, CDR1 is SGHDN, CDR2 FVKESK. Trimming removed 1 base from V and 6 bases from J, with 13 bases in between. This CDR3 spans 15 amino acids.

V and J are TRBV7-8 and TRBJ1-2; maybe TRBD1 (5 bases). This CDR3 comprises 16 residues. The V and J ends lost 2 bases and 4 bases respectively, with 17 bases between them. Germline CDR1 and CDR2: SGHVS and FQNEAQ. The CDR3 protein is CASSLSKNLGAYGYTF. DNA for the CDR3: TGTGCCAGCAGCTTATCGAAGAACCTCGGGGCCTATGGCTACACCTTC. Complete variable domain (other parts from reference TRBV7-8 and TRBJ1-2): GAGVSQSPRYKVAKRGQDVALRCDPISGHVSLFWYQQALGQGPEFLTYFQNEAQLDKSGLPSDRFFAERPEGSVSTLKIQRTQQEDSAVYLCASSLSKNLGAYGYTFGSGTRLTVV.

The chain recombines TRBV5-1 with TRBJ2-1, with D possibly TRBD2 on 6 matching bases. Trimming cost V 0 bases and J 1 base, with 11 bases left between them. The length of the CDR3 is 16 residues. The germline gives CDR1 SGHRS, CDR2 YFSETQ. CDR3 sequence (DNA): TGCGCCAGCAGCTTGGGGCTCGGGGGATCCTACAATGAGCAGTTCTTC. It translates to CASSLGLGGSYNEQFF.

This clone was seen only once. V is TRBV7-8 and J is TRBJ2-5; the D is unclear. The end of the DNA fits TRBJ2-7 better, so the J call may be wrong. Germline CDR1 and CDR2: SGHVS and FQNEAQ. The CDR3 sequence is 17 residues long. CDR3 amino acids: CASSLEVSSGYPYEQYF. The CDR3 DNA sequence: TGTGCCAGCAGCTTAGAAGTTTCGTCAGGATACCCCTACGAGCAGTACTTC.

The rearrangement joins TRBV7-9 to TRBJ2-3; D gene uncertain. The CDR3 sequence is 14 residues long. V dropped 3 bases and J dropped 1 base, with 8 bases sitting between them. Germline V gene sequence: CDR1 SEHNR, CDR2 FQNEAQ (reference sequence). The CDR3 DNA is TGTGCCAGCAGCTTCGGAAGGGGCACAGATACGCAGTATTTT. Protein: CASSFGRGTDTQYF.

The chain combines TRBV29-1 with TRBJ1-2, with D unclear. The CDR3 is made up of 13 amino acids. The germline V and J ends were trimmed by 0 bases and 8 bases, with 13 bases remaining between them. Per the germline V gene, CDR1 is SQVTM and CDR2 is ANQGSEA. As DNA, the CDR3 is TGCAGCGTTGAAGATGGGTCAGCTCCGGGCTACACCTTC. It is translated as CSVEDGSAPGYTF.

V and J are TRBV28 and TRBJ1-6; TRBD1 agrees at 7 bases. Germline assignment: CDR1 MDHEN and CDR2 SYDVKM. The CDR3 length is 14 residues. V dropped 5 bases and J dropped 7; count of bases not matched to a gene: 5. DNA of the CDR3: TGTGCCAGCAGTCCGACAGGGCTGAATTCACCCCTCCACTTT. As protein: CASSPTGLNSPLHF.

This chain links TRBV30 with TRBJ2-7; 7 bases agree with TRBD1. The CDR3 runs 15 residues. Trimming took 2 bases from V and 9 from J; bases not matched to a gene: 16. Germline lookup yields CDR1 GTSNPN and CDR2 SVGIG (reference sequence). The CDR3 nucleotides read TGTGCCTGGAGTACCCCGGGACAGAACCATCTTCGGCAGTACTTC. It specifies CAWSTPGQNHLRQYF.

V usage is TRBV28 and J usage is TRBJ2-1, with a possible D match to TRBD2 (7 bases). The CDR3 spans 18 residues. Trimming took 3 bases from V and 2 from J, leaving 20 bases between them. CDR1 and CDR2 from the germline V gene are MDHEN and SYDVKM. CDR3 sequence reads: CASSFPLSGGLTYNEQFF. CDR3 in DNA: TGTGCCAGCAGTTTCCCCCTTTCCGGGGGGCTTACCTACAATGAGCAGTTCTTC.

CDR3 region: CASSLEPVYEQYV. DNA for the CDR3: TGTGCCAGCAGCTTAGAACCAGTTTACGAGCAGTACGTC. V is TRBV7-9 and J is TRBJ2-7, with D unclear. Germline-derived CDR1 and CDR2 are SEHNR and FQNEAQ (reference sequence). Trimming shortened V by 1 base and J by 4 bases, and 8 bases separated the two germline ends. The CDR3 spans 13 residues.

This sequence joins TRBV27 and TRBJ2-2; D not resolved. CDR3 size: 14 residues. Germline V gives CDR1 MNHEY, CDR2 SMNVEV (reference sequence). Trimming pared 3 bases from V and 3 bases from J, leaving 8 bases between. In DNA form, the CDR3 reads TGTGCCAGCAGTTTGGGTCTATACACCGGGGAGCTGTTTTTT. Translation: CASSLGLYTGELFF.

V and J are TRBV2 and TRBJ1-3; D not certain. Germline lookup yields CDR1 SNHLY and CDR2 FYNNEI. V was pared by 2 bases and J by 2 bases, with 10 bases between. This CDR3 has 15 residues. CDR3 sequence (DNA): TGTGCCAGCAGTGAAAATACGGCAGCTGGAAACACCATATATTTT. Translating gives CASSENTAAGNTIYF.

The chain links TRBV28 to TRBJ1-5; the D is unclear. The CDR3 totals 14 residues. Per germline, CDR1 MDHEN and CDR2 SYDVKM. V lost 3 bases and J lost 3, with 9 bases in between. This chain's CDR3 is CASSFQIYNQPQHF. DNA for the CDR3: TGTGCCAGCAGTTTCCAAATATACAATCAGCCCCAGCATTTT.